The clone carrying this T cell receptor beta chain was counted a single time. Its antigen is not identified. These data originate in a study of OX40 agonist ivuxolimab in advanced cancers. Overall study: Males comprised approximately 81% of the group, whose mean age was about 61 years (range 23 to 79). Participants could have had prior anti-PD-1, anti-PD-L1 or anti-CTLA-4 therapy, and approximately 40% had some.

Germline CDR1 reads MRHNA; CDR2 reads SNTAGT. The CDR3 extends over 11 amino acids. V lost 6 bases, J lost 3 bases, and 0 bases lay in between. The table came from immunoSEQ multiplex PCR; TCRdb's copy has only in-frame clones and leaves some out. Altogether around 35,000 clones are present, around 85% being singletons, with the ten largest covering less than 45%. Broader study findings: The expanded peripheral T cells' antigen specificity was not determined. Some nonresponders likewise displayed low normalized T-cell clonal expansion.

The chain recombines TRBV6-4 with TRBJ1-6; no definite D call. The clonotype originates from an adult with an advanced solid tumor such as melanoma, head and neck, liver or kidney cancer. The material sequenced was CD4+ or CD8+ T cells sorted from blood, taken in a trial of the OX40 agonist ivuxolimab. The CDR3 spells CASSYNSPLHF. CDR3 DNA: TGTGCCAGCAGCTATAATTCACCCCTCCACTTT.